Following are 22 T cell receptor beta chains from one sample sequenced in a study of shared clonotypes between healthy human individuals. Terminally differentiated effector memory CD45RA+ cells were left out of the naive CD8 fraction, which was CD45RO-negative and positively selected for CCR7. Profiled with immunoSEQ multiplex PCR; TCRdb holds only in-frame clones, not every one. The sample consists of hundreds of thousands of clones, 85% to 95% of them appearing once. Sequencing input: naive CD8+ T cells sorted from blood. These receptors all stem from a woman in her twenties or thirties in good health.

This sequence joins TRBV27 and TRBJ2-7; TRBD1 matches at 7 bases. The V gene's germline CDR1 is MNHEY and CDR2 SMNVEV (reference sequence). V shed 4 bases, J shed 5 bases, and the junction held 8 bases outside the gene matches. CDR3 size: 14 residues. CDR3 sequence: CASSSRTGSHEQYF. CDR3 in DNA: TGTGCCAGCAGTTCCCGGACAGGTTCCCACGAGCAGTACTTC.

The chain combines TRBV19 with TRBJ2-1; TRBD2 agrees at 12 bases. Germline V lookup: CDR1 LNHDA, CDR2 SQIVND (reference sequence). This CDR3 region has 15 residues. V lost 6 bases to trimming and J lost 5 bases; unmatched junction nucleotides: 5. The CDR3, as DNA: TGTGCCAGTAGAGGACTAGCGGGACCTGACAATGAGCAGTTCTTC. Translated, it gives CASRGLAGPDNEQFF.

V is TRBV10-3 and J is TRBJ1-2, with D uncertain. Looked up from germline, CDR1 is ENHRY and CDR2 is SYGVKD. Trimming shortened V by 2 bases and J by 0 bases, and 10 bases separated the two germline ends. CDR3 length: 15 residues. CDR3 region: CAISEPLAANYGYTF. The CDR3 nucleotides read TGTGCCATCAGTGAGCCCTTGGCAGCTAACTATGGCTACACCTTC.

The chain joins TRBV15 to TRBJ1-1; 8 nucleotides match TRBD1. This CDR3 is built from 13 residues. Trimming took 10 bases from V and 2 from J; bases not matched to a gene: 6. The germline gives CDR1 LNHNV, CDR2 YYDKDF (reference sequence). In DNA form, the CDR3 reads TGTGCCATACGGGACAGGCCTAACACTGAAGCTTTCTTT. Its protein is CAIRDRPNTEAFF.

As to this clone: Other DNA variants within this sample encode the same CDR3. This chain connects TRBV6-6 to TRBJ2-7; D could derive from TRBD1 or TRBD2 (6 bases each). CDR3 length equals 14 residues. Germline lookup yields CDR1 MNHNY and CDR2 SVGAGI (reference sequence). V dropped 0 bases and J dropped 3 bases, with 9 bases sitting between them. The CDR3 region is CASSYSGGSYEQYF. CDR3 nucleotide sequence: TGTGCCAGCAGTTACTCGGGGGGCAGCTACGAGCAGTACTTC.

CDR3 sequence reads: CSGLELNTGELFF. CDR3 nucleotides: TGCAGCGGATTGGAGCTTAACACCGGGGAGCTGTTTTTT. The rearrangement links TRBV29-1 to TRBJ2-2; D is uncertain. The CDR3 consists of 13 residues. Germline V CDR1 and CDR2: SQVTM, ANQGSEA. V was cut by 7 bases and J by 2 bases, with 11 bases left in between.

V and J are TRBV4-1 and TRBJ2-1, with 7 bases matching TRBD2. V was pared by 0 bases and J by 4 bases, with 3 bases of the junction left unmatched. This CDR3 is 15 amino acids long. Germline V lookup: CDR1 MGHRA, CDR2 YSYEKL. The CDR3: CASSQELANYNEQFF. For the CDR3, the DNA is TGCGCCAGCAGCCAAGAACTAGCGAATTACAATGAGCAGTTCTTC.

The V and J genes are TRBV7-6 and TRBJ2-7; D gene unclear. Trimming cost V 4 bases and J 6 bases, with 22 bases left between them. The CDR3 runs to 16 residues. Germline V CDR1 and CDR2: SGHVS, FNYEAQ. Here the CDR3 reads CASSSIFTKGLLEQYF. The CDR3 coding sequence is TGTGCCAGCAGCTCGATATTTACGAAGGGCCTCCTCGAGCAGTACTTC.

The V gene is TRBV7-9, the J gene TRBJ2-1, with a possible D match to TRBD2 (7 bases). The V gene's germline CDR1 is SEHNR and CDR2 FQNEAQ (reference sequence). With 2 bases removed from V and 3 bases from J, the gap between germline ends came to 14 bases. The CDR3 has 16 residues. The chain's CDR3 is CASSLSYREGYNEQFF. The CDR3 coding sequence is TGTGCCAGCAGCTTAAGTTACAGGGAGGGCTACAATGAGCAGTTCTTC.

V usage is TRBV28 and J usage is TRBJ2-2; D is undetermined. Germline CDR1 MDHEN, CDR2 SYDVKM. V shed 1 base and J shed 6 bases, with 6 bases lying between them. The CDR3 consists of 13 residues. The CDR3 sequence is CASSLYSSGELFF. CDR3 DNA: TGTGCCAGCAGTTTATACAGCTCCGGGGAGCTGTTTTTT.

This clone was detected once. The chain uses TRBV4-1 and TRBJ1-1; perhaps TRBD1 as D (5 bases). CDR3 length: 15 residues. Trimming pared 1 base from V and 4 bases from J, leaving 13 bases between. Germline CDR1 and CDR2: MGHRA and YSYEKL. The CDR3 sequence: CASSQAAGPGTEAFF. In DNA, the CDR3 is TGCGCCAGCAGCCAAGCTGCAGGGCCGGGCACTGAAGCTTTCTTT.

J is TRBJ2-7 and V is TRBV2; D is tentatively TRBD1 or TRBD2 (5 bases each). The ends were cut back, 7 bases at V and 4 bases at J, with 20 bases in the middle. Germline CDR1 is SNHLY and CDR2 is FYNNEI. The CDR3 runs 15 residues. CDR3 sequence reads: CASTVGLTGGYEQYF. As DNA, the CDR3 is TGTGCCAGCACGGTGGGGCTAACTGGGGGATACGAGCAGTACTTC. Full variable domain (rest looked up from reference TRBV2 and TRBJ2-7): EPEVTQTPSHQVTQMGQEVILRCVPISNHLYFYWYRQILGQKVEFLVSFYNNEISEKSEIFDDQFSVERPDGSNFTLKIRSTKLEDSAMYFCASTVGLTGGYEQYFGPGTRLTVT.

This clone is a singleton in its sample. This chain connects TRBV29-1 to TRBJ2-1, with 7 bases identical to TRBD1. The ends lost 1 base at V and 7 bases at J; junction bases unmatched: 10. Germline V gives CDR1 SQVTM, CDR2 ANQGSEA. The CDR3 runs 15 residues. The CDR3 is CSVEGDRVRGNEQFF. CDR3 bases: TGCAGCGTTGAAGGAGACAGGGTGAGGGGGAATGAGCAGTTCTTC.

The chain employs TRBV11-2 and TRBJ2-5; the D gene is possibly TRBD1 (6 bases). This CDR3 contains 14 residues. Germline CDR1 and CDR2: SGHAT and FQNNGV. V was clipped by 5 bases and J by 4 bases, with 14 bases between them. CDR3 bases: TGTGCCAGCAGCATTAGGGCCAGGGGAGAGACCCAGTACTTC. Amino acid sequence: CASSIRARGETQYF.

In regard to this clone: The sample holds other DNA sequences that translate to the same CDR3. J is TRBJ2-7 and V is TRBV28; D gene unclear. Trimming shortened V by 3 bases and J by 4 bases, and 7 bases separated the two germline ends. The CDR3 has 12 residues. CDR1 is MDHEN and CDR2 is SYDVKM in the germline V gene. The DNA of the CDR3 is TGTGCCAGCAGTTTTATTGGTTACGAGCAGTACTTC. Protein product: CASSFIGYEQYF.

The chain uses TRBV19 and TRBJ2-2, with 8 bases lining up with TRBD1. The junction had 9 bases not matched to a gene; V was cut back by 3 bases and J by 6 bases. This CDR3 has 16 amino acids. CDR1 is LNHDA, CDR2 SQIVND, per germline (reference sequence). The CDR3 sequence is CASSIPDRVGAGELFF. CDR3 nucleotides: TGTGCCAGTAGTATCCCGGACAGGGTGGGCGCCGGGGAGCTGTTTTTT.

The CDR3 protein is CASSQDRGSNYNEQFF. The CDR3 coding sequence is TGCGCCAGCAGCCAAGATAGAGGGAGCAACTACAATGAGCAGTTCTTC. The J gene is TRBJ2-1, the V gene TRBV4-1; D might be TRBD2 (5 bases). Deletions cut 0 bases from V and 3 bases from J, with 12 bases between. There are 16 residues in the CDR3. Germline assignment: CDR1 MGHRA and CDR2 YSYEKL.

The DNA of the CDR3 is TGTGCCAGCAGCTTGAAGGGCAAGGGTAACGAGCAGTACTTC. Protein sequence: CASSLKGKGNEQYF. The gene calls are TRBV5-4 and TRBJ2-7; no definite D call. Germline values: CDR1 SGHNT, CDR2 YYREEE (reference sequence). The length of the CDR3 is 14 residues. Trimming took off 1 base at V and 5 bases at J, with 13 bases between the two ends.

The V gene is TRBV2, the J gene TRBJ2-7; 8 nucleotides align to TRBD2. The CDR3 extends over 16 amino acids. In germline, CDR1 is SNHLY, CDR2 FYNNEI. Trimming cost V 1 base and J 4 bases; bases outside gene matches: 9. The CDR3 protein is CASSEDSGASLYEQYF. CDR3 coding DNA: TGTGCCAGCAGTGAAGATAGCGGGGCTTCCTTATACGAGCAGTACTTC. Full variable domain (remainder filled in from reference TRBV2 and TRBJ2-7): EPEVTQTPSHQVTQMGQEVILRCVPISNHLYFYWYRQILGQKVEFLVSFYNNEISEKSEIFDDQFSVERPDGSNFTLKIRSTKLEDSAMYFCASSEDSGASLYEQYFGPGTRLTVT.

The chain links TRBV2 to TRBJ2-1; the D call may be TRBD1 or TRBD2 (5 bases each). Trimming left V 8 bases short and J 2 bases short, with 13 bases between. The CDR3 covers 14 residues. The germline V gene has CDR1 SNHLY and CDR2 FYNNEI. The CDR3 here is CASRKGPAYNEQFF. For the CDR3, the DNA is TGTGCCAGCCGGAAGGGACCGGCCTACAATGAGCAGTTCTTC.

The chain recombines TRBV4-1 with TRBJ1-5, with D hard to call. The CDR3 contains 14 residues. The V gene lost 3 bases and the J gene lost 2 bases, with 8 bases spanning the gap. The germline V gene has CDR1 MGHRA and CDR2 YSYEKL. In DNA, the CDR3 is TGCGCCAGCAGCCAGTCCTGGGGCAATCAGCCCCAGCATTTT. This encodes CASSQSWGNQPQHF.

The V gene is TRBV28, the J gene TRBJ1-1; 10 bases are a match to TRBD1. V lost 6 bases, J lost 4 bases, and 11 bases stayed unmatched. The CDR3 is 16 residues long. Germline V gene sequence: CDR1 MDHEN, CDR2 SYDVKM. CDR3 amino acids: CASSFLPDRGLTEAFF. CDR3 DNA sequence: TGTGCCAGCAGCTTCCTCCCTGACAGGGGGCTCACTGAAGCTTTCTTT.